The clone carrying this T cell receptor beta chain appeared many times. The CDR3 spans 13 residues. Germline-derived CDR1 and CDR2 are SGHNT and YYREEE (reference sequence). V lost 4 bases and J 5 bases, leaving 12 bases between the germline ends. This specimen belongs to a study of neurological immune-mediated disorders. TCRdb fed the 5' RACE reads into MiXCR, producing one record per CDR3 protein. The sample lists tens of thousands of distinct CDR3 sequences, 13% to 15% seen once, with 27% in the top ten. The rearrangement uses TRBV5-4 and TRBJ2-5; possible D gene TRBD2, 5 bases. The sequenced sample consisted of PBMCs. This receptor was obtained from a woman aged 45-65 years with HTLV-1-associated myelopathy (HAM/TSP). The CDR3 DNA reads as TGTGCCAGCAGCGGCAGGCGCGGGGAGACCCAGTACTTC. This gives the protein CASSGRRGETQYF.